The 27 T cell receptor beta chains below were found in one sample sequenced in a study of identical twins. TCRdb itself ran the 5' RACE reads through MiXCR, one entry per CDR3 protein. The table has hundreds of thousands of distinct CDR3 sequences, over 5% seen once. Sequencing input: naive T cells sorted from blood. The receptors were sampled from a man younger than 35 in good health.

This clonotype was seen repeatedly, ten times or more. The chain links TRBV20-1 to TRBJ2-3, with 12 bases identical to TRBD2. Looked up from germline, CDR1 is DFQATT and CDR2 is SNEGSKA (reference sequence). The J segment lost 8 bases and the V segment lost 3 bases, leaving 12 bases of the junction unmatched. This CDR3 has 16 residues. The CDR3 nucleotides are TGCAGTGCTAGTGGGGCGACTAGCGGGAGTGATCGTACGCAGTATTTT. Protein: CSASGATSGSDRTQYF.

The V and J genes are TRBV29-1 and TRBJ1-2; no definite D call. Trimming took 4 bases from V and 10 from J, leaving 13 bases between them. The CDR3 totals 11 residues. CDR1 and CDR2 from the germline V gene are SQVTM and ANQGSEA. CDR3 bases: TGCAGCGTTGTCCATGTTAGGGACTACACCTTC. Amino acids: CSVVHVRDYTF.

The rearrangement links TRBV19 to TRBJ2-2; 13 nucleotides agree with TRBD2. The V gene end was trimmed by 4 bases and the J gene end by 4 bases; junction bases not matched to a gene: 6. In germline, CDR1 is LNHDA, CDR2 SQIVND (reference sequence). The CDR3 has 17 residues. CDR3 sequence: CASSTLAGGPSTGELFF. CDR3 DNA sequence: TGTGCCAGTAGTACACTAGCGGGAGGGCCCAGCACCGGGGAGCTGTTTTTT.

This clonotype has just a few counts. The chain uses TRBV10-3 and TRBJ2-3; 10 nucleotides agree with TRBD2. In germline, CDR1 is ENHRY, CDR2 SYGVKD. CDR3 length: 16 residues. Trimming cost V 3 bases and J 8 bases; bases outside gene matches: 11. The CDR3 bases are TGTGCCATCAGTGATCAGCGGGAGGGCCGGTCGGGTACGCAGTATTTT. The encoded protein is CAISDQREGRSGTQYF.

This clonotype was seen repeatedly, ten times or more. The chain recombines TRBV7-9 with TRBJ2-7; maybe TRBD1 (6 bases). The CDR3 totals 14 residues. The V gene lost 4 bases and the J gene lost 1 base, with 11 bases spanning the gap. Germline V gene sequence: CDR1 SEHNR, CDR2 FQNEAQ (reference sequence). The CDR3 loop reads CASSSTDRSYEQYV. CDR3 DNA: TGTGCCAGCAGCTCCACGGACAGATCCTACGAGCAGTACGTC.

The table lists this clonotype with a few counts. The chain employs TRBV11-2 and TRBJ2-7, with 8 positions matching TRBD2. The CDR3 consists of 18 residues. CDR1 is SGHAT, CDR2 FQNNGV, per germline. V lost 2 bases to trimming and J lost 7 bases; unmatched junction nucleotides: 19. CDR3 in amino acids: CASSLIAGLGTRVPEQYF. The DNA of the CDR3 is TGTGCCAGCAGCTTAATTGCTGGGTTAGGGACTAGGGTACCGGAGCAGTACTTC.

This clonotype was seen many times. The chain employs TRBV12-3 or TRBV12-4 and TRBJ2-4, with a tentative D call TRBD2 (6 bases). This CDR3 is built from 14 residues. The V gene lost 6 bases and the J gene lost 2 bases, with 11 bases spanning the gap. CDR3 sequence (DNA): TGTGCCAGCAGCAGACGGGGGTCCAAAAACATTCAGTACTTC. Translation: CASSRRGSKNIQYF.

V and J are TRBV12-3 or TRBV12-4 and TRBJ2-4; 11 nucleotides match TRBD2. The CDR3 totals 21 residues. The junction had 23 bases not matched to a gene; V was cut back by 4 bases and J by 6 bases. In DNA form, the CDR3 reads TGTGCCAGCAGTTCACCCTCGGAGAGGATACTGACTAGCGGGAAAAGAAACATTCAGTACTTC. Its protein is CASSSPSERILTSGKRNIQYF.

This clonotype was counted ten times or more. The chain links TRBV11-2 to TRBJ2-2, with D uncertain. V was shortened by 2 bases and J by 8 bases, with 6 bases between the two germline ends. The CDR3 has 12 amino acids. Germline values: CDR1 SGHAT, CDR2 FQNNGV. CDR3 sequence: CASSLIGGELFF. CDR3 in DNA: TGTGCCAGCAGCTTAATCGGAGGGGAGCTGTTTTTT.

This clonotype was recorded at least ten times. The gene calls are TRBV7-2 and TRBJ2-1; D is unclear. The V end lost 5 bases, the J end lost 0 bases, and 5 bases lay between the germline ends. Germline assignment: CDR1 SGHTA and CDR2 FQGNSA. The CDR3 length is 13 residues. For the CDR3, the DNA is TGTGCCAGCAGCCCTCGCTCCTACAATGAGCAGTTCTTC. Amino acids: CASSPRSYNEQFF.

This clonotype showed up many times. The rearrangement uses TRBV24-1 and TRBJ2-2; TRBD1 aligns across 9 bases. With V trimmed by 4 bases and J by 8 bases, 7 bases remained unmatched. The CDR3 length is 15 residues. The germline gives CDR1 KGHDR, CDR2 SFDVKD. The CDR3 loop reads CATSDPGQGRGELFF. The CDR3 coding sequence is TGTGCCACCAGTGACCCGGGACAGGGCAGGGGGGAGCTGTTTTTT.

This clonotype was detected many times. The rearrangement joins TRBV5-6 to TRBJ2-1; perhaps TRBD1 as D (6 bases). The CDR3 runs to 15 residues. CDR1 and CDR2 (germline): SGHDT, YYEEEE. Trimming took off 4 bases at V and 2 bases at J, with 13 bases between the two ends. CDR3 in amino acids: CASSERQEPYNEQFF. CDR3 nucleotide sequence: TGTGCCAGCAGCGAAAGACAGGAGCCCTACAATGAGCAGTTCTTC.

At least ten counts were recorded for this clonotype. The chain uses TRBV6-4 and TRBJ2-1; 7 bases align to TRBD2. CDR3 length: 13 residues. V shed 6 bases, J shed 6 bases, and the junction held 5 bases outside the gene matches. The germline CDR1 and CDR2 sequences are MRHNA and SNTAGT. The CDR3 loop reads CASSEGLTNEQFF. DNA of the CDR3: TGTGCCAGCAGCGAGGGACTAACCAATGAGCAGTTCTTC.

This clonotype showed up many times. This chain connects TRBV12-3 or TRBV12-4 to TRBJ2-5, with no clear D. Trimming shortened V by 7 bases and J by 0 bases, and 12 bases separated the two germline ends. CDR3 size: 14 residues. The CDR3 DNA reads as TGTGCCAGCACCCACGAAATAGACCAAGAGACCCAGTACTTC. Its translation: CASTHEIDQETQYF.

This clonotype showed up many times. The J gene is TRBJ1-5, the V gene TRBV7-3; 10 positions match TRBD1. The CDR3 covers 19 residues. CDR1 and CDR2 from the germline V gene are SGHTA and FQGTGA. The J segment lost 0 bases and the V segment lost 5 bases, leaving 13 bases of the junction unmatched. The CDR3 sequence: CASSPNDRGPGDSNQPQHF. CDR3 in DNA: TGTGCCAGCAGCCCGAATGACAGGGGGCCGGGAGATAGCAATCAGCCCCAGCATTTT. Supplemented by reference TRBV7-3 and TRBJ1-5, the full variable domain reads GAGVSQTPSNKVTEKGKYVELRCDPISGHTALYWYRQSLGQGPEFLIYFQGTGAADDSGLPNDRFFAVRPEGSVSTLKIQRTERGDSAVYLCASSPNDRGPGDSNQPQHFGDGTRLSIL.

This clonotype was seen only a few times. This chain joins TRBV7-9 and TRBJ2-5; a weak D match, TRBD2 (6 bases). Germline values: CDR1 SEHNR, CDR2 FQNEAQ (reference sequence). The CDR3 length is 15 residues. V gave up 3 bases and J gave up 4 bases, with 15 bases separating them. CDR3 amino acids: CASSLIGPEGETQYF. The CDR3 coding sequence is TGTGCCAGCAGCTTGATTGGACCGGAGGGAGAGACCCAGTACTTC.

This clonotype was observed many times. The chain joins TRBV12-3 or TRBV12-4 to TRBJ1-1; the D gene is possibly TRBD1 (6 bases). V lost 5 bases and J 0 bases, leaving 16 bases between the germline ends. This CDR3 spans 16 amino acids. The CDR3 DNA reads as TGTGCCAGCAGTCCTCAGACGGGACATATGAACACTGAAGCTTTCTTT. This translates into CASSPQTGHMNTEAFF.

This rearrangement joins TRBV7-6 to TRBJ1-1, with TRBD1 as a possible D gene (5 bases). V gave up 4 bases and J gave up 4 bases, with 13 bases separating them. CDR1 and CDR2 (germline): SGHVS, FNYEAQ. This CDR3 spans 14 amino acids. Here the CDR3 DNA reads TGTGCCAGCAGCTCCACGGGACTCCTCACTGAAGCTTTCTTT. Translating it yields CASSSTGLLTEAFF.

This clonotype was counted only a few times. The V gene is TRBV10-3, the J gene TRBJ2-5, with TRBD2 matching 9 bases. CDR1 and CDR2 from the germline V gene are ENHRY and SYGVKD. V lost 2 bases and J lost 4; bases outside the gene matches: 8. The CDR3 covers 16 residues. CDR3 in amino acids: CAISEMAGGPGETQYF. As DNA, the CDR3 is TGTGCCATCAGTGAGATGGCGGGAGGGCCGGGAGAGACCCAGTACTTC.

This clonotype was observed a handful of times. The genes are TRBV9 and TRBJ1-5; D possibly corresponds to TRBD1 (6 bases). Germline V lookup: CDR1 SGDLS, CDR2 YYNGEE. V was cut by 3 bases and J by 4 bases, with 17 bases left in between. CDR3 size: 16 residues. CDR3 in amino acids: CASSEGGSGGNQPQHF. DNA of the CDR3: TGTGCCAGCAGCGAGGGGGGGTCAGGAGGAAATCAGCCCCAGCATTTT.

The V call is TRBV6-5, the J call TRBJ1-6, with a weak D call TRBD1 (5 bases). Germline V gene data show CDR1 as MNHEY and CDR2 as SVGAGI. The CDR3 spans 16 residues. Trimming left V 2 bases short and J 7 bases short, with 15 bases between. This CDR3 is CASSYVGQGGNSPLHF. CDR3 DNA: TGTGCCAGCAGTTACGTCGGGCAGGGCGGGAATTCACCCCTCCACTTT.

Ten or more counts support this clonotype. The gene calls are TRBV5-1 and TRBJ2-1; 8 bases match TRBD1. The germline gives CDR1 SGHRS, CDR2 YFSETQ. This CDR3 has 15 residues. The trim removed 0 bases at V and 7 bases at J, leaving 6 bases unmatched. CDR3 in DNA: TGCGCCAGCAGCTTGGGACAGGGGCTAAAGAATGAGCAGTTCTTC. Translating it yields CASSLGQGLKNEQFF.

Only a few counts were recorded for this clonotype. The chain uses TRBV5-4 and TRBJ1-2; TRBD1 might be the D (6 bases). Germline V lookup: CDR1 SGHNT, CDR2 YYREEE (reference sequence). The V end was cut by 4 bases, the J end by 6 bases, with 16 bases between. CDR3 length: 14 residues. The CDR3 DNA is TGTGCCAGCAGCGACCGGGCCGCAGGGGATGGCTACACCTTC. It encodes CASSDRAAGDGYTF.

This clonotype has at least ten counts. The CDR3 here is CSGERDSSYNEQFF. The CDR3 DNA reads as TGCAGCGGGGAGCGGGATAGCTCCTACAATGAGCAGTTCTTC. The rearrangement links TRBV29-1 to TRBJ2-1; 7 positions agree with TRBD2. There are 14 residues in the CDR3. The germline V gene encodes CDR1 SQVTM and CDR2 ANQGSEA. With 7 bases clipped from V and 0 bases from J, the junction kept 6 bases outside the gene matches.

This chain joins TRBV5-1 and TRBJ2-1; 8 bases fit TRBD2. J was trimmed by 0 bases and V by 4 bases; bases with no gene match: 15. The germline V gene encodes CDR1 SGHRS and CDR2 YFSETQ. This CDR3 has 19 residues. CDR3 amino acids: CASSLLAVSFRGSYNEQFF. DNA of the CDR3: TGCGCCAGCAGCCTACTAGCGGTTAGTTTCCGGGGCTCCTACAATGAGCAGTTCTTC. The whole variable domain, filled in from reference TRBV5-1 and TRBJ2-1, reads KAGVTQTPRYLIKTRGQQVTLSCSPISGHRSVSWYQQTPGQGLQFLFEYFSETQRNKGNFPGRFSGRQFSNSRSEMNVSTLELGDSALYLCASSLLAVSFRGSYNEQFFGPGTRLTVL.

CDR3 coding DNA: TGTGCCACCAGTGGGGGTGCAGGGACTGAGCGGGGACCCGAGAACCTGAACACTGAAGCTTTCTTT. Amino acid sequence: CATSGGAGTERGPENLNTEAFF. The V and J genes are TRBV24-1 and TRBJ1-1, with D possibly being TRBD1 (5 bases). The germline V and J ends were trimmed by 5 bases and 0 bases, with 33 bases remaining between them. CDR3 length: 22 residues. Germline V gives CDR1 KGHDR, CDR2 SFDVKD.

This clonotype has more than one count but fewer than ten. CDR3: CASSLAKDRGPAFF. The DNA of the CDR3 is TGTGCCAGCAGCTTAGCTAAGGACAGGGGGCCCGCTTTCTTT. V is TRBV7-8 and J is TRBJ1-1; TRBD1 aligns across 11 bases. The CDR3 consists of 14 residues. V shed 0 bases, J shed 11 bases, and the junction held 5 bases outside the gene matches. Germline loops: CDR1 SGHVS, CDR2 FQNEAQ.